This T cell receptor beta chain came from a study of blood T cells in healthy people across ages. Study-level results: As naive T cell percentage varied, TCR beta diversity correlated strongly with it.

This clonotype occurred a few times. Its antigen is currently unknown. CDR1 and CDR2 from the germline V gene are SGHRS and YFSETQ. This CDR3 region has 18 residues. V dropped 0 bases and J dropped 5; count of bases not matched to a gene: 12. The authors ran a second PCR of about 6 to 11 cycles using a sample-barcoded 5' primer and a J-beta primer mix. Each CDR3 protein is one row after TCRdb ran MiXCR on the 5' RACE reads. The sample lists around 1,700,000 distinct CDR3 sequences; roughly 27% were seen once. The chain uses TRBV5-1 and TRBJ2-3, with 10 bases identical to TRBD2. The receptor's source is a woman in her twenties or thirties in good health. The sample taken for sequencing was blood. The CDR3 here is CASSLEDPRAGGGDTQYF. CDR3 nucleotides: TGCGCCAGCAGCTTGGAGGACCCCAGAGCGGGGGGGGGAGATACGCAGTATTTT.